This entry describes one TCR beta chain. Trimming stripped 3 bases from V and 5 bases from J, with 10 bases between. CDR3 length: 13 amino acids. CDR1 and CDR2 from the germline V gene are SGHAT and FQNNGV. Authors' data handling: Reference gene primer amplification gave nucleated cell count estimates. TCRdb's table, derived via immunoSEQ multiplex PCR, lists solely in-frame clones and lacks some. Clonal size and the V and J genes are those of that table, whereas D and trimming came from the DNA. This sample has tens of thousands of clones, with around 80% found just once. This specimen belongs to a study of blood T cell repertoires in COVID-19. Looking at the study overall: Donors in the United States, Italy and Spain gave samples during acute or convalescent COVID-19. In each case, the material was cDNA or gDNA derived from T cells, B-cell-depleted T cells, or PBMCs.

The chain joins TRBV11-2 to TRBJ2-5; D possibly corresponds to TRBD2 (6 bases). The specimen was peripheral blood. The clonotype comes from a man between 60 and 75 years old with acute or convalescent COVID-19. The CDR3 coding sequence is TGTGCCAGCAGCTTCCCGGGGGTGGAGACCCAGTACTTC. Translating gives CASSFPGVETQYF.